This T cell receptor beta chain was profiled in a study of T cell repertoires in cytomegalovirus infection. Study-level background: Researchers turned to recently identified HLA-C-restricted CMV epitopes as well as well-studied HLA-B-restricted ones. CMV infection together with matching HLA type was indicated by public TCR beta signatures.

This clonotype was seen ten or more times. The target antigen is unknown. TCRdb analysed the reads with MiXCR anew, one entry per CDR3 protein. The sample has tens of thousands of distinct CDR3 sequences, around 21% seen once. The CDR3 loop spans 14 amino acids. V was clipped by 7 bases and J by 4 bases; unmatched bases: 4. Germline CDR1 is SGHVS and CDR2 is FQNEAQ. Findings of the study overall: What dominated the ex vivo response were HLA-C-restricted CMV-specific TCR beta clonotypes.

The sequencing used CD8+ T cells from cultured PBMCs, collected from culture after CMV antigen stimulation. This receptor was obtained from a human donor in good health (CMV status not recorded). Some clones in this sample may be carry-over from other donors' samples. The rearrangement joins TRBV7-8 to TRBJ2-2, with TRBD1 identical over 9 bases. The CDR3 protein is CASTRTGVTGELFF. CDR3 in DNA: TGTGCCAGCACCCGGACAGGGGTCACCGGGGAGCTGTTTTTT.